This TCR beta chain came from a study of CD8 T cells in ankylosing spondylitis. Losses at the gene ends were 4 bases for V and 1 base for J; bases not matched to a gene: 5. CDR3 length equals 16 residues. Per the germline V gene, CDR1 is SNHLY and CDR2 is FYNNEI. TCRdb re-analysed the 5' RACE reads in MiXCR, keeping a single row per CDR3 protein. The sample holds just over 300,000 distinct CDR3 sequences, more than 20% seen once. This sequence originates from a female donor with ankylosing spondylitis or in good health (not recorded which). This chain joins TRBV2 and TRBJ2-2; 8 bases are a match to TRBD1. Source material: blood, either unsorted or a sorted T cell fraction (not recorded which). The CDR3 protein is CASSGRGTGNTGELFF. CDR3 in DNA: TGTGCCAGCAGTGGAAGGGGGACAGGGAACACCGGGGAGCTGTTTTTT.